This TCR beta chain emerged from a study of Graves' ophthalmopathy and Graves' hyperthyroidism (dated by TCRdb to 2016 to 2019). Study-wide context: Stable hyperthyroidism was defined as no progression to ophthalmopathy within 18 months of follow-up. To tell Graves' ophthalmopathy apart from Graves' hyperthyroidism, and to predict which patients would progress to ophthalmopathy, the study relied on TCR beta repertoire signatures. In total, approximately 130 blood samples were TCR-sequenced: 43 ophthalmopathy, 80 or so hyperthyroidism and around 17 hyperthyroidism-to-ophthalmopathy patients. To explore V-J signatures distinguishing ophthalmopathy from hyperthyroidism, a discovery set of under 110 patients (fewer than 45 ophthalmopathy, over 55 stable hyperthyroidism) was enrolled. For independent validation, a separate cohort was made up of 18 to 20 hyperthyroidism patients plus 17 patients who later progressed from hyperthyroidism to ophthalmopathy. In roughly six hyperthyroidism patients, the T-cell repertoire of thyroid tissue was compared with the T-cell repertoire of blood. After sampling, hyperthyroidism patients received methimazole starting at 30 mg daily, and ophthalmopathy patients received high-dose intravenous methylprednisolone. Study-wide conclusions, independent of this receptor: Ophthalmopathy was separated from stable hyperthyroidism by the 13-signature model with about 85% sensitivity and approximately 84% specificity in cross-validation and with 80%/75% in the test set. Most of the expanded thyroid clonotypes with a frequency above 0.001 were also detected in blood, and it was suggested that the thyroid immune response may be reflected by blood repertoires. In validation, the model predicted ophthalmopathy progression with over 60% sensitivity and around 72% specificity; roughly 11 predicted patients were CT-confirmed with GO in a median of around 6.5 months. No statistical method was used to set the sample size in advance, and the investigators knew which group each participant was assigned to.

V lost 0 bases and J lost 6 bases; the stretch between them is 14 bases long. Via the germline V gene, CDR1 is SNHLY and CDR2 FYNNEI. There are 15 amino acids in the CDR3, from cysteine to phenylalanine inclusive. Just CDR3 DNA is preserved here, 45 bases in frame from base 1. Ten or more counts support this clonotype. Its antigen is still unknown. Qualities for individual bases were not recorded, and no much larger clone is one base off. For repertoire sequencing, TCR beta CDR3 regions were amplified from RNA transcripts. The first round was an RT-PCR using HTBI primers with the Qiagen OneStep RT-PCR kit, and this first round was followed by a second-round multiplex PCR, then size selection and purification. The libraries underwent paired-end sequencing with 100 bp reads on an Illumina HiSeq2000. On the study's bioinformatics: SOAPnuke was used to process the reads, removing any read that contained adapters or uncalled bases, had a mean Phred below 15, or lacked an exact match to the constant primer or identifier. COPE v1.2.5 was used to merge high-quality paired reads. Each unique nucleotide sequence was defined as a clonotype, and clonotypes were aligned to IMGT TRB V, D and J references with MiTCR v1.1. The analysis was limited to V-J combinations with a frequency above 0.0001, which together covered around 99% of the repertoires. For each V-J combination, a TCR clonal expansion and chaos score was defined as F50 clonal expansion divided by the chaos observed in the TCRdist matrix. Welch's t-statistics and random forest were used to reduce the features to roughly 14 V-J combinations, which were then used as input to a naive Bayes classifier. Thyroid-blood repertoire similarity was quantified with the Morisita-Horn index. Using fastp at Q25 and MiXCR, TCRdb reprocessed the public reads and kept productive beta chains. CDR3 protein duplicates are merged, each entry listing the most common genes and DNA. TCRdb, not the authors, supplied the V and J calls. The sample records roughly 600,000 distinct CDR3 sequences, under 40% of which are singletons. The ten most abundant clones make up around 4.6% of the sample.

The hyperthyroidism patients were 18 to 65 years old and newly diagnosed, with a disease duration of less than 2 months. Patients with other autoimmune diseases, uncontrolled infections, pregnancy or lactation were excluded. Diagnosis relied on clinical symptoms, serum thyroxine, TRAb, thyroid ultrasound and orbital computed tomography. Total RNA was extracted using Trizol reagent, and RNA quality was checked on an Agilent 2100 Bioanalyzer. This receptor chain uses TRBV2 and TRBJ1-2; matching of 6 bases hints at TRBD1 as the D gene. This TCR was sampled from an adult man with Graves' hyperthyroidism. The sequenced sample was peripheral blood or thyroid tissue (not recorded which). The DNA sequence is TGTGCCAGCAGTGAAGCAGCGGGGGGCGTTGATGGCTACACCTTC. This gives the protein CASSEAAGGVDGYTF.